The present entry profiles one T cell receptor beta chain with its context. The data derive from a study of blood T cell repertoires in COVID-19. Overall study context: From the United States, Italy and Spain came samples of acute and convalescent COVID-19. T cells, B-cell-depleted T cells, or PBMCs provided the cDNA or gDNA that served as material.

In the source study's methods: Nucleated cell number was recorded as an estimate derived from reference gene primer amplification. Sequenced by immunoSEQ multiplex PCR; TCRdb stores in-frame clones only, minus some. V, J and clone size were drawn from that table, and D and trimming were deduced from the DNA. The sample records 100,000 to 120,000 clones, over 70% being singletons. The CDR3 spans 15 residues. Germline V gene data show CDR1 as SGDLS and CDR2 as YYNGEE. Trimming stripped 0 bases from V and 0 bases from J, with 7 bases between. The sample consisted of peripheral blood. The chain combines TRBV9 with TRBJ1-3; D gene uncertain. The source of this sequence is a man in his forties or fifties with acute or convalescent COVID-19. CDR3 in DNA: TGTGCCAGCAGCGTAGGCTCAGGCTCTGGAAACACCATATATTTT. Residues: CASSVGSGSGNTIYF. The whole variable domain, remainder taken from reference TRBV9 and TRBJ1-3, is DSGVTQTPKHLITATGQRVTLRCSPRSGDLSVYWYQQSLDQGLQFLIQYYNGEERAKGNILERFSAQQFPDLHSELNLSSLELGDSALYFCASSVGSGSGNTIYFGEGSWLTVV.